The 14 T cell receptor beta chains given below trace back to one sample, sequenced in a study of blood T cell repertoires in COVID-19. Profiling relied on immunoSEQ multiplex PCR, and the TCRdb table lists in-frame clones only, not all of them. The repertoire includes roughly 190,000 clones, around 83% of them detected once, and more than 6.5% sits in the top ten. Sequenced material: peripheral blood. Receptors were obtained from a woman older than 75 in a cohort sampled during active or convalescent COVID-19.

The chain uses TRBV7-6 and TRBJ1-5, with D possibly TRBD1 on 6 matching bases. Trimming pared 1 base from V and 2 bases from J, leaving 12 bases between. The germline V gene encodes CDR1 SGHVS and CDR2 FNYEAQ. The CDR3 has 16 residues. CDR3 nucleotides: TGTGCCAGCAGCTTAGGGCAGGGGAAGGGCAATCAGCCCCAGCATTTT. Translating it yields CASSLGQGKGNQPQHF.

Of note for this clone: Different DNA sequences within this sample yield the same CDR3. The chain couples TRBV3-1 (or the pseudogene TRBV3-2) to TRBJ2-3; TRBD2 matches 9 bases. J was trimmed by 5 bases and V by 1 base; bases with no gene match: 7. CDR1 and CDR2 from the germline V gene are LGHDT and YNNKEL (reference sequence). The CDR3 runs 16 residues. CDR3 sequence reads: CASSQVAGDRGDTQYF. The CDR3 DNA sequence: TGTGCCAGCAGCCAAGTAGCGGGAGACCGCGGAGATACGCAGTATTTT.

The chain has TRBV3-1 (or the pseudogene TRBV3-2) and TRBJ2-6; 7 positions agree with TRBD1. CDR1 and CDR2 (germline): LGHDT, YNNKEL (reference sequence). V lost 0 bases to trimming and J lost 0 bases; unmatched junction nucleotides: 11. This CDR3 contains 20 residues. In nucleotides, the CDR3 is TGTGCCAGCAGCCAAGATTTCCGGACAGGTATCAACTCTGGGGCCAACGTCCTGACTTTC. Encoded protein: CASSQDFRTGINSGANVLTF.

The chain is built from TRBV10-3 and TRBJ1-1, with a weak D call TRBD1 (5 bases). CDR1 is ENHRY, CDR2 SYGVKD, per germline. CDR3 size: 15 residues. V lost 1 base to trimming and J lost 1 base, with 10 bases between them. As DNA, the CDR3 is TGTGCCATCAGTGAGTACCAGGGCAAGAACACTGAAGCTTTCTTT. Translated: CAISEYQGKNTEAFF.

V is TRBV12-2 and J is TRBJ2-2; the table's TRBD2 call for D was not verified on the DNA. TRBV12-2 counts as a pseudogene. This CDR3 spans 20 amino acids. CDR3 in amino acids: CASRFPEGLGLAGNTGELFF. CDR3 in DNA: TGTGCAAGTCGCTTCCCCGAAGGCTTGGGACTAGCGGGGAACACCGGGGAGCTGTTTTTT.

Worth noting for this clone: This sample includes further DNA sequences coding for the same CDR3. The chain combines TRBV12-3 or TRBV12-4 with TRBJ1-2; the D gene is possibly TRBD1 (5 bases). V lost 3 bases and J lost 8, with 13 bases in between. The CDR3 sequence is 13 residues long. The CDR3 loop is CASSLGQGDGYTF. The CDR3 nucleotides read TGTGCCAGCAGTTTGGGGCAGGGCGACGGCTACACCTTC.

The gene calls are TRBV7-2 and TRBJ1-1; a possible D gene is TRBD1 (6 bases). In germline, CDR1 is SGHTA, CDR2 FQGNSA. The V gene lost 6 bases and the J gene lost 6 bases, with 26 bases spanning the gap. This CDR3 comprises 17 residues. CDR3 amino acids: CASSRTSRRGGIAEAFF. CDR3 coding DNA: TGTGCCAGCAGTAGAACTTCTAGGAGGGGGGGCATAGCTGAAGCTTTCTTT.

V usage is TRBV3-1 (or the pseudogene TRBV3-2) and J usage is TRBJ2-7; 10 bases map to TRBD2. Germline V CDR1 and CDR2: LGHDT, YNNKEL (reference sequence). There are 15 residues in the CDR3. The ends lost 3 bases at V and 4 bases at J; junction bases unmatched: 6. The CDR3: CASSHSSGGGYEQYF. The DNA for the CDR3 is TGTGCCAGCAGCCACTCGAGCGGGGGGGGTTACGAGCAGTACTTC.

The chain carries TRBV6-2 or TRBV6-3 and TRBJ2-3; 11 bases match TRBD2. This CDR3 is 14 amino acids long. In germline, CDR1 is MNHEY, CDR2 SVGEGT. With 5 bases clipped from V and 4 bases from J, the junction kept 2 bases outside the gene matches. CDR3 DNA sequence: TGTGCCAGCAGTCTAGCGGGGGGCGCAGATACGCAGTATTTT. Its protein is CASSLAGGADTQYF.

V gene TRBV18 combines with J gene TRBJ1-2, with 7 bases lining up with TRBD1. The CDR3 sequence is 17 residues long. In germline, CDR1 is KGHSH, CDR2 LQKENI. The V and J ends lost 3 bases and 5 bases, in that order; junction bases with no gene match: 15. CDR3 in amino acids: CASSPQGENRGKYGYTF. The CDR3, as DNA: TGTGCCAGCTCACCCCAGGGGGAGAACCGGGGAAAATATGGCTACACCTTC.

The rearrangement links TRBV19 to TRBJ2-5; possible D gene TRBD1, 5 bases. The CDR3 contains 13 residues. V was cut by 5 bases and J by 2 bases, with 9 bases left in between. Germline V gene lookup returns CDR1 LNHDA and CDR2 SQIVND (reference sequence). The CDR3 loop is CASSPRQQETQYF. The CDR3 bases are TGTGCCAGTAGTCCTCGACAGCAAGAGACCCAGTACTTC.

This clone was counted a single time. The V call is TRBV4-1, the J call TRBJ2-3, with TRBD2 identical over 11 bases. Germline CDR1 and CDR2: MGHRA and YSYEKL. The V gene end was trimmed by 4 bases and the J gene end by 3 bases; junction bases not matched to a gene: 6. The CDR3 has 16 amino acids. The CDR3 region has the DNA TGCGCCAGCAGCCCCCGGACTAGCGGGTGGACAGATACGCAGTATTTT. It yields the protein CASSPRTSGWTDTQYF.

V and J are TRBV10-3 and TRBJ2-1; 7 positions agree with TRBD2. Unmatched junction bases numbered 15, after V lost 5 bases and J lost 8 bases. There are 16 residues in the CDR3. CDR1 ENHRY and CDR2 SYGVKD come from the germline V gene. CDR3 in amino acids: CAISRLASDVNDEQFF. CDR3 sequence (DNA): TGTGCCATCAGTAGACTAGCCAGTGATGTAAACGATGAGCAGTTCTTC.

The chain combines TRBV5-1 with TRBJ1-1; a possible D gene is TRBD1 (5 bases). V lost 4 bases to trimming and J lost 0 bases, with 16 bases between them. This CDR3 is built from 16 residues. Germline V lookup: CDR1 SGHRS, CDR2 YFSETQ. CDR3 sequence (DNA): TGCGCCAGCAGCCCGCGGCAGGGCGGGATGAACACTGAAGCTTTCTTT. It codes for CASSPRQGGMNTEAFF.